Listed here are 5 T cell receptor beta chains from one sample, sequenced in a study of shared clonotypes between healthy human individuals. Assay: immunoSEQ multiplex PCR; the TCRdb copy retains only in-frame clones and omits some. The data hold about 2.4 million clones, with over 85% observed a single time. Sequences were obtained from naive CD4+ T cells from PBMCs. Subset indicated: CD45RA+ positively selected. The receptors originated from a man between 18 and 29 years old in good health. Some clones in this sample may be carry-over from other donors' samples.

The V call is TRBV6-4, the J call TRBJ2-3, with 9 nucleotides matching TRBD2. Germline CDR1 MRHNA, CDR2 SNTAGT. This CDR3 region has 15 residues. V lost 8 bases and J lost 4; bases outside the gene matches: 10. CDR3 in amino acids: CASASGAGPADTQYF. Written as DNA, the CDR3 is TGTGCCAGCGCTAGCGGGGCGGGGCCGGCAGATACGCAGTATTTT.

The V gene is TRBV4-3, the J gene TRBJ2-1, with D uncertain. CDR3 length: 13 amino acids. Trimming removed 0 bases from V and 15 bases from J, with 15 bases in between. From germline, CDR1 is LGHNA and CDR2 YSLEER. The CDR3 DNA follows: TGCGCCAGCAGCCAAGATCGGAGTAGCCTCCCGTTCTTC. Amino acid sequence: CASSQDRSSLPFF.

The rearrangement joins TRBV5-4 to TRBJ2-2; no firm D call. The V end was cut by 2 bases, the J end by 5 bases, with 13 bases between. The V gene's germline CDR1 is SGHNT and CDR2 YYREEE (reference sequence). The CDR3 is made up of 15 amino acids. The CDR3 DNA is TGTGCCAGCAGCTTTGGCCTCCTCCAGACCGGGGAGCTGTTTTTT. This sequence encodes CASSFGLLQTGELFF. The full variable domain, completed using reference TRBV5-4 and TRBJ2-2, is ETGVTQSPTHLIKTRGQQVTLRCSSQSGHNTVSWYQQALGQGPQFIFQYYREEENGRGNFPPRFSGLQFPNYSSELNVNALELDDSALYLCASSFGLLQTGELFFGEGSRLTVL.

The genes are TRBV7-8 and TRBJ1-4, with 9 nucleotides matching TRBD1. This CDR3 has 15 amino acids. With V trimmed by 4 bases and J by 14 bases, 14 bases remained unmatched. Germline V gene sequence: CDR1 SGHVS, CDR2 FQNEAQ. The CDR3 DNA follows: TGTGCCAGCAGCTGGAACCGGGACAGGGAGTTTCAGCTGTTTTTT. This encodes CASSWNRDREFQLFF. Filled out from reference TRBV7-8 and TRBJ1-4, the complete variable domain reads GAGVSQSPRYKVAKRGQDVALRCDPISGHVSLFWYQQALGQGPEFLTYFQNEAQLDKSGLPSDRFFAERPEGSVSTLKIQRTQQEDSAVYLCASSWNRDREFQLFFGSGTQLSVL.

This chain uses TRBV7-3 with TRBJ2-1; D unclear. Germline V lookup: CDR1 SGHTA, CDR2 FQGTGA. This CDR3 is 14 amino acids long. With 5 bases removed from V and 4 bases from J, the gap between germline ends came to 12 bases. The CDR3 sequence is CASSPKFGYNEQFF. CDR3 DNA: TGTGCCAGCAGCCCCAAATTTGGGTACAATGAGCAGTTCTTC.